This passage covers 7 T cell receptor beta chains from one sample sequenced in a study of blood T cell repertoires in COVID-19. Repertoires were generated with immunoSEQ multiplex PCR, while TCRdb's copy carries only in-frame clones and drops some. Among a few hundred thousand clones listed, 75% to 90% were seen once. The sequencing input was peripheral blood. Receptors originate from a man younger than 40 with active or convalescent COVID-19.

For the CDR3, the DNA is TGTGCCACCAGCAGAGATCCTAGCGGGGCCTTCACAGATACGCAGTATTTT. Protein: CATSRDPSGAFTDTQYF. The chain joins TRBV15 to TRBJ2-3, with 9 bases that match TRBD2. The J segment lost 2 bases and the V segment lost 0 bases, leaving 6 bases of the junction unmatched. The CDR3 consists of 17 residues. Germline V gene data show CDR1 as LNHNV and CDR2 as YYDKDF (reference sequence).

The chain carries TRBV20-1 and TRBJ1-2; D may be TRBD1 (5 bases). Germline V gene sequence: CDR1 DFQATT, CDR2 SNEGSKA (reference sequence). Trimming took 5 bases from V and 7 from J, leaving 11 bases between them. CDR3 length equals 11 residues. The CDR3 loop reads CSAPSGIGYTF. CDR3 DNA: TGCAGTGCTCCTTCAGGGATTGGCTACACCTTC.

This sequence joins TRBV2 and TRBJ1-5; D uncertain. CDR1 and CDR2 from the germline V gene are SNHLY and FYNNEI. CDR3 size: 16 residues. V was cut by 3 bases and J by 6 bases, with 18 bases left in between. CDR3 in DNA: TGTGCCAGCAGTGACAGTACTAGTAGGGTCGGTCAGCCCCAGCATTTT. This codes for CASSDSTSRVGQPQHF.

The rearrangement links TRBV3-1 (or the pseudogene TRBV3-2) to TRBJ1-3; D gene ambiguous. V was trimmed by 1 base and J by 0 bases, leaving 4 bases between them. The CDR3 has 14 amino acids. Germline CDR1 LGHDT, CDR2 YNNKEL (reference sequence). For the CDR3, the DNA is TGTGCCAGCAGCCAAGGGCACTCTGGAAACACCATATATTTT. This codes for CASSQGHSGNTIYF.

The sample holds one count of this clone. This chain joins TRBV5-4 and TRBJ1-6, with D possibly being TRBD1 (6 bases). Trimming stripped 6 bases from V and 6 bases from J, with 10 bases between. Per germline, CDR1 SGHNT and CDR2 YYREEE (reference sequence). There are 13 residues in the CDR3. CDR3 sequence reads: CASNDRTNSPLHF. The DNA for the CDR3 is TGTGCCAGCAACGACAGGACTAATTCACCCCTCCACTTT.

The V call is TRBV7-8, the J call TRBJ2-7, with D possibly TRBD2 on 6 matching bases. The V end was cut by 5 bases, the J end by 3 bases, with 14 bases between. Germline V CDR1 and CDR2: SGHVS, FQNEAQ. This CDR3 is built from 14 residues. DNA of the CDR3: TGTGCCAGCAGCCCACGGGACTTGCGCTACGAGCAGTACTTC. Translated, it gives CASSPRDLRYEQYF.

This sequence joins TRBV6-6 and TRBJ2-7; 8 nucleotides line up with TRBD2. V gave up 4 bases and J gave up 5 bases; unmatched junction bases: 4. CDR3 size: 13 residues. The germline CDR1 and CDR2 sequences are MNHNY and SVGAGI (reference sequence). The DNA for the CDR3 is TGTGCCAGCAGTTGGCTAGCGGGTAACGAGCAGTACTTC. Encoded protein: CASSWLAGNEQYF.